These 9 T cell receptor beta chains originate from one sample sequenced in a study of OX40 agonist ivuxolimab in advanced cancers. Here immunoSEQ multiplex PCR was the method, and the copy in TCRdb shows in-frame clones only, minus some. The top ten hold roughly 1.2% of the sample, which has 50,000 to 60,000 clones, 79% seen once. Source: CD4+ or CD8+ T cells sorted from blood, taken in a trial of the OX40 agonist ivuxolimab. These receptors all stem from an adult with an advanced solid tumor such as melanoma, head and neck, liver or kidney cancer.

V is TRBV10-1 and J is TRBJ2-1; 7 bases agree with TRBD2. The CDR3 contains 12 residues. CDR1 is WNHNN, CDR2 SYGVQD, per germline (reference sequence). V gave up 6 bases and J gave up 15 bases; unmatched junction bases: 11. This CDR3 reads CASSGSGGGPFF. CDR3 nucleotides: TGCGCCAGCAGCGGTAGTGGGGGGGGACCGTTCTTC.

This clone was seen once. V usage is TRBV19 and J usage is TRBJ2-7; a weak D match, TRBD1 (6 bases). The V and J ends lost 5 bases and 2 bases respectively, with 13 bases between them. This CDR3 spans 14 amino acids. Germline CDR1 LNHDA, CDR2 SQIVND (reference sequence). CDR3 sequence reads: CASSGSQGTYEQYF. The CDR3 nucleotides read TGTGCCAGTAGTGGATCACAGGGTACCTACGAGCAGTACTTC.

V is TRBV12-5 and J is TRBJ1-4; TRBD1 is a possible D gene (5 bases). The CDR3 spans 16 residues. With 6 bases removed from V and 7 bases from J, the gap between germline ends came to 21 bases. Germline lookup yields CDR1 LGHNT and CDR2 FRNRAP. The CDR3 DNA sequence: TGTGCTAGTGGCCCCTCCCGGGGGGGGTGGGTTGAAAAACTGTTTTTT. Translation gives CASGPSRGGWVEKLFF.

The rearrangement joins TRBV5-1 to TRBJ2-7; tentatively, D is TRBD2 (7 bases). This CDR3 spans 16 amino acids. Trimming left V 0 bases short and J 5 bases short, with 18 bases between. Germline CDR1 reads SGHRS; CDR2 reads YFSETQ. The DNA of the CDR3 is TGCGCCAGCAGCTTGGCCCCAGGGGCTAGCGGCGACGAGCAGTACTTC. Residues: CASSLAPGASGDEQYF. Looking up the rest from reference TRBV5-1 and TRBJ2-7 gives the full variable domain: KAGVTQTPRYLIKTRGQQVTLSCSPISGHRSVSWYQQTPGQGLQFLFEYFSETQRNKGNFPGRFSGRQFSNSRSEMNVSTLELGDSALYLCASSLAPGASGDEQYFGPGTRLTVT.

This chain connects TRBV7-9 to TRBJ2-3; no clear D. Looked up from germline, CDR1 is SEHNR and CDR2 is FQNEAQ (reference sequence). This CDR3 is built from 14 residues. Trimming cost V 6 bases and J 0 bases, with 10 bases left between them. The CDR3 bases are TGTGCCAGCAGGGACGGAATGAGCACAGATACGCAGTATTTT. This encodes CASRDGMSTDTQYF.

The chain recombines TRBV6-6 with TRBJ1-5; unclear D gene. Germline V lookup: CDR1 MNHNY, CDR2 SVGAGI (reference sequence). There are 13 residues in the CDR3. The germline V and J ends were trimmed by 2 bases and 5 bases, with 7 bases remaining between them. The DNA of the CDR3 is TGTGCCAGCAGTTACAGGCTGTATCAGCCCCAGCATTTT. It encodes CASSYRLYQPQHF.

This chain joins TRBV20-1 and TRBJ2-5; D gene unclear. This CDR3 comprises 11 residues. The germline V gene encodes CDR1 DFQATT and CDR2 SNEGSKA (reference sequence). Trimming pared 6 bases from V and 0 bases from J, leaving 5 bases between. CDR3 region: CSANNQETQYF. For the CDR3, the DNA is TGCAGTGCCAATAACCAAGAGACCCAGTACTTC.

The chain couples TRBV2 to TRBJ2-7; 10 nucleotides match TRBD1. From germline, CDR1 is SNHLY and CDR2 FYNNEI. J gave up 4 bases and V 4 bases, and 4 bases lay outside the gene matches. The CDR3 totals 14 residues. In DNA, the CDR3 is TGTGCCAGCAGTGGCCAGGACAGGGGGTACGAGCAGTACTTC. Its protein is CASSGQDRGYEQYF.

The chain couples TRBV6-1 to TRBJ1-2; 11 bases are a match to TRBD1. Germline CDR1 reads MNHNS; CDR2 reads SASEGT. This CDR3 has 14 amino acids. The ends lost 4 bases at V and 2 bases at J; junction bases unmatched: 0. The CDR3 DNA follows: TGTGCCAGCAGTGGGACAGGGGGCAACTATGGCTACACCTTC. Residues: CASSGTGGNYGYTF.